These T cell receptor beta chains were read from a single sample in a study of blood T cell repertoires in COVID-19. The repertoire was sequenced with immunoSEQ multiplex PCR; TCRdb's copy has only in-frame clones and lacks some. In the table there are a few hundred thousand clones, roughly 84% of which are singletons. The material sequenced was PBMCs or T cells enriched from blood (not recorded which). These receptors originate from a woman aged 25 to 39 who had recovered from COVID-19. Both conserved end residues are trimmed from each CDR3. The order of the fields is V gene, CDR3 protein.

TRBV28,ASSPSGTGNQPQH
TRBV14,ASSVGTGSAYEQY
TRBV10-3,ATYDSGYT
TRBV6-5,ASSPTTGGFTEAF
TRBV2,ASLRLQSYEQY
TRBV5-5,ASSLSEGRNEQF
TRBV19,ASSSSSGRETQY
TRBV19,ASSIEDRGLANYGYT
TRBV11-3,ASSFRAGFSYEQY
TRBV7-9,ASSLGENTEAF
TRBV6-1,ASSEDLPGRAYNEQF
TRBV28,ASSSPLGRDNTGELF
TRBV6-2/TRBV6-3,ASSRGGGNQPQH
TRBV30,AWSTGGLGELF
TRBV5-1,ASQGNYGYT
TRBV5-1,ASSPTGTENEKLF
TRBV5-1,ASSPWDSATEAF
TRBV12-5,ASGLGQGAYNEQF
TRBV7-3,ASSLLDNSPLH
TRBV7-6,ASSSGFSGGFPLDEQF
TRBV18,ASSPQGNEAF
TRBV5-4,ASIRDRSNTEAF
TRBV7-9,ASSMGTGGRQPQH
TRBV28,ASSLSQDYSNQPQH
TRBV7-2,ASSPGGSGGYT
TRBV2,ASRRTGGAHSGANVLT
TRBV7-9,ASSLKAGGGDEKLF
TRBV3-1/TRBV3-2,ASSQERVRGNSPLH
TRBV21-1,ASSTWGRNTEAF
TRBV27,ASRPSDDSLEAF
TRBV6-1,ASSEGAGGAVGGEQY
TRBV2,ASRPTGSTDTQY
TRBV1,TSSQDWLAGVTDTQY
TRBV3-1/TRBV3-2,ASSQGSGNEKLF
TRBV2,ASSRRRGRDEQF
TRBV5-1,ASSLAEGLGSGYT
TRBV15,ATSPGTPDNEQF
TRBV3-1/TRBV3-2,ASSPGTGDNEKLF
TRBV7-9,ASSLVDETEAF
TRBV4-2,ASSQSPAGGNEQF
TRBV2,APRAVDSYEQY
TRBV11-3,ASSLNGETQY
TRBV6-5,ASSSGALNYGYT
TRBV2,ASSEGQGTQH
TRBV28,ASLSGNSGNTIY
TRBV20-1,SASARRGGDEQY
TRBV7-7,ASSLTGSSYNEQF
TRBV6-1,ASSEGTGPGELF
TRBV18,ASSPQVPGPSNEKLF
TRBV5-5,ASSSPRQANGYT
TRBV19,ASRDYSDTQY
TRBV5-1,ASSPSQGRVYEQY
TRBV5-1,ASKTSGGAAYNEQF
TRBV7-6,ASSLAARVSGNTIY
TRBV28,ATLGGRDEAF
TRBV7-9,ASSETGSPYNEQF